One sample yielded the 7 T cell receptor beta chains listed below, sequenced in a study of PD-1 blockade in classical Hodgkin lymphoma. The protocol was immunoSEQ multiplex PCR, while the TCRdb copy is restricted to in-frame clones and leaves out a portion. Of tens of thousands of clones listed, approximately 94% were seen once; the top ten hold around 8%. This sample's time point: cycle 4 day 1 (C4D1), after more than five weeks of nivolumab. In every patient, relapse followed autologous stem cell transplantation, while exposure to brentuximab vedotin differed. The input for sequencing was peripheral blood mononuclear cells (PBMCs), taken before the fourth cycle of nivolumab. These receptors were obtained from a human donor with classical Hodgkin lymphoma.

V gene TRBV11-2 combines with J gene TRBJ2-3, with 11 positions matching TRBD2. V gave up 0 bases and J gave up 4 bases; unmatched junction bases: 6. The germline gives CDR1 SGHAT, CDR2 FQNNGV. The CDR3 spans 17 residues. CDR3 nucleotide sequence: TGTGCCAGCAGCTTAGATCCGGCTAGCGGGGGGCCAGATACGCAGTATTTT. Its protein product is CASSLDPASGGPDTQYF.

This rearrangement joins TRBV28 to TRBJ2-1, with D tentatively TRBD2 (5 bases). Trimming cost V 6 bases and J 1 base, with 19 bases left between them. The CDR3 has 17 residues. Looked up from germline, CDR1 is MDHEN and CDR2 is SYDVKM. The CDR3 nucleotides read TGTGCCAGCAGCCTTCGGGCACTAGATCCGTCCTACAATGAGCAGTTCTTC. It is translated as CASSLRALDPSYNEQFF.

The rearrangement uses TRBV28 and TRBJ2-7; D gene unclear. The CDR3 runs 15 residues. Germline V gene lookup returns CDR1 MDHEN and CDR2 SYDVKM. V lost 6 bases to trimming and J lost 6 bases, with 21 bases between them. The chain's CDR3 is CASSQWTRNSAEQYF. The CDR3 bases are TGTGCCAGCAGCCAGTGGACCCGAAATTCCGCCGAGCAGTACTTC.

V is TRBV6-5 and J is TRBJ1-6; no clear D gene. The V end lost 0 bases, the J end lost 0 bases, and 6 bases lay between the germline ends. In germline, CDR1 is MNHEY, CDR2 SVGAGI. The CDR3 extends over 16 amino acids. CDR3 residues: CASSYSTGSYNSPLHF. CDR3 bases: TGTGCCAGCAGTTACTCGACGGGCTCCTATAATTCACCCCTCCACTTT.

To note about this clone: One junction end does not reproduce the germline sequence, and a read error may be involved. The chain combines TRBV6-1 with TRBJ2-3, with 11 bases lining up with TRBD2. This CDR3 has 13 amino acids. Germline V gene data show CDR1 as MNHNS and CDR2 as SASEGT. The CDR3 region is CASSEAQLAGDSF. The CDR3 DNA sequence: TGTGCCAGCAGTGAAGCGCAACTAGCGGGGGATTCATTT.

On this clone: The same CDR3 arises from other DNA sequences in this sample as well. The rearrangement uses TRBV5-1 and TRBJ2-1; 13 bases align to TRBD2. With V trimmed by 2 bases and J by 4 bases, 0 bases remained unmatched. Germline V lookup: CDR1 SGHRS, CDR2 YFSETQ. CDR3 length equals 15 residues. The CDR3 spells CASSLLAGGYNEQFF. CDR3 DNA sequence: TGCGCCAGCAGCTTACTAGCGGGAGGGTACAATGAGCAGTTCTTC.

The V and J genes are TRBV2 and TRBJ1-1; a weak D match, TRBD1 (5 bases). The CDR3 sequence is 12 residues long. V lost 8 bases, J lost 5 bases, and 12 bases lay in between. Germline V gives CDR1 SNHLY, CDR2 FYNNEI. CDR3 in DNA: TGTGCCAGCGATACAGGTTTTACTGAAGCTTTCTTT. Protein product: CASDTGFTEAFF.